Below, one T cell receptor (beta chain) is given with its context. Its antigen is unknown. CDR3 length equals 13 residues. Germline V gene sequence: CDR1 WNHNN, CDR2 SYGVQD (reference sequence). The V segment lost 6 bases and the J segment 11 bases; nucleotides outside the gene matches: 7. The use of genomic DNA as template underpinned the TCR beta VDJ and CDR3 profiling. TCRdb used MiXCR to reprocess the reads, holding one entry per CDR3 protein. The sample lists under 350,000 distinct CDR3 sequences, roughly 61% occurring once. The sample originates from a study of CD8+CD57+ T cells in acquired aplastic anemia. Study results and caveats: Twenty-nine CD8+ CDR3 sequences were shared between patients and controls.

Whoever was chosen for sequencing had shown CD8+CD57+ cell expansion by flow cytometry. The J gene is TRBJ2-3, the V gene TRBV10-1, with 11 bases fitting TRBD2. The receptor's source is a human donor with aplastic anemia. The sequencing sample was made of sorted CD4+, CD8+, or CD8+CD57+ T cells (not recorded which) from PBMCs. Written as DNA, the CDR3 is TGCGCCAGCAGCAGTAGCGGGGGGGATGAGCAGTATTTT. Its translation is CASSSSGGDEQYF.